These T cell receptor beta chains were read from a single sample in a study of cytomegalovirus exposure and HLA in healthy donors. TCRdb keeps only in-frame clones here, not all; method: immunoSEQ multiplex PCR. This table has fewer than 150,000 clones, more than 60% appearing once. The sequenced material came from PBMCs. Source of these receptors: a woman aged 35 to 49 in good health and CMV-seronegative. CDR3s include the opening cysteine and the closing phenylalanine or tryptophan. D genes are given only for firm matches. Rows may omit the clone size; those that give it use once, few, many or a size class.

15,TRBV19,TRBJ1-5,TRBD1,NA,CASSNSGTDNQPQHF,TGTGCCAGTAGTAATTCCGGGACAGATAATCAGCCCCAGCATTTT
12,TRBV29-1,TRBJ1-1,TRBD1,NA,CSAWDRDTEAFF,TGCAGCGCCTGGGACAGGGACACTGAAGCTTTCTTT
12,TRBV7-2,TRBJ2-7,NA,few,CASSRGVGEQYF,TGTGCCAGCAGCCGGGGTGTAGGGGAGCAGTACTTC
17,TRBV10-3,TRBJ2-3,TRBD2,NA,CAISESVAGRLTDTQYF,TGTGCCATCAGTGAGTCGGTAGCGGGCCGCCTCACAGATACGCAGTATTTT
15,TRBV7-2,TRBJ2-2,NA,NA,CASSRTGSVTGELFF,TGTGCCAGCAGCCGAACCGGGTCCGTGACCGGGGAGCTGTTTTTT
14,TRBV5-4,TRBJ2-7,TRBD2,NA,CASSKSGVSYEQYF,TGTGCCAGCAGCAAAAGCGGGGTCTCCTACGAGCAGTACTTC
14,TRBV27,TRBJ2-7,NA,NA,CASSLVGGGYEQYF,TGTGCCAGCAGTTTGGTGGGAGGGGGCTACGAGCAGTACTTC
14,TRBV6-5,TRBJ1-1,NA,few,CASCPPVPGTEAFF,TGTGCCAGCTGCCCCCCAGTCCCGGGCACTGAAGCTTTCTTT
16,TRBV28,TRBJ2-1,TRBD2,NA,CASSFVGGLAGSEQFF,TGTGCCAGCAGTTTTGTCGGGGGACTAGCGGGGAGTGAGCAGTTCTTC
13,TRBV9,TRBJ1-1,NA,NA,CASSHGGATEAFF,TGTGCCAGCAGCCACGGCGGGGCCACTGAAGCTTTCTTT
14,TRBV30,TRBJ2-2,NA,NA,CAWSSLATTGELFF,TGTGCCTGGAGTTCACTTGCCACCACCGGGGAGCTGTTTTTT
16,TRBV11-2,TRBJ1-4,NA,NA,CASSPWRGEGSEKLFF,TGTGCCAGCAGCCCATGGCGGGGGGAAGGATCTGAAAAACTGTTTTTT
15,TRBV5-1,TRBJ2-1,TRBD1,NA,CASSRRDRSYNEQFF,TGCGCCAGCAGTCGAAGGGACAGATCCTACAATGAGCAGTTCTTC
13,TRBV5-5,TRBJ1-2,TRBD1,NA,CASSFVDRGSYTF,TGTGCCAGCAGCTTTGTGGACAGGGGAAGCTACACCTTC
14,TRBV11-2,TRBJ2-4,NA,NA,CASSLRGTAGIQYF,TGTGCCAGCAGCTTACGAGGGACAGCGGGCATTCAGTACTTC
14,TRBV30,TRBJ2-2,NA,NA,CAWKSLADLGELFF,TGTGCCTGGAAGTCATTAGCGGATCTAGGGGAGCTGTTTTTT
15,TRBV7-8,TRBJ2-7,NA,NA,CASSLVLTGFYEQYF,TGTGCCAGCAGCTTAGTATTGACAGGATTCTACGAGCAGTACTTC
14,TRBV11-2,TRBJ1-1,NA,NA,CASSLGIAGSEAFF,TGTGCCAGCAGCTTAGGGATAGCAGGGTCTGAAGCTTTCTTT
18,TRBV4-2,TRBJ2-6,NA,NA,CASSQMDQDSSGANVLTF,TGTGCCAGCAGCCAAATGGACCAGGACAGCTCTGGGGCCAACGTCCTGACTTTC
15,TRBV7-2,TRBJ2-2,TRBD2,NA,CASSTVAGPTGELFF,TGTGCCAGCAGTACCGTAGCGGGGCCCACCGGGGAGCTGTTTTTT
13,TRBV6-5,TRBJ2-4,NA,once,CASSPSAKNIQYF,TGTGCCAGCAGTCCCTCAGCCAAAAACATTCAGTACTTC
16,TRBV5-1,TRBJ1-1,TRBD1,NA,CASSLAGQVMNTEAFF,TGCGCCAGCAGCTTGGCTGGACAGGTCATGAACACTGAAGCTTTCTTT
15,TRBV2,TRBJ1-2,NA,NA,CASSESLVPRGGYTF,TGTGCCAGCAGTGAATCTTTGGTCCCCCGCGGAGGCTACACCTTC
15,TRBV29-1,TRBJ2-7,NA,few,CSVSRGLVGGDEQYF,TGCAGCGTGTCCCGGGGACTTGTGGGTGGGGACGAGCAGTACTTC
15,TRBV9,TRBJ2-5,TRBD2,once,CASSSGRAMRETQYF,TGTGCCAGCAGTAGCGGGAGGGCCATGAGAGAGACCCAGTACTTC
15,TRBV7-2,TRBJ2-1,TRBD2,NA,CASSSPGLAKREQFF,TGTGCCAGCAGCTCCCCGGGACTAGCGAAGCGTGAGCAGTTCTTC
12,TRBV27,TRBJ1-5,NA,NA,CASSQVGQPQHF,TGTGCCAGCAGCCAGGTTGGCCAGCCCCAGCATTTT
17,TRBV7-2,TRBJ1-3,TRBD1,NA,CASSLAGTAYSGNTIYF,TGTGCCAGCAGCTTAGCGGGGACAGCTTACTCTGGAAACACCATATATTTT
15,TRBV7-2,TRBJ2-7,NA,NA,CASSPLEQGGYEQYF,TGTGCCAGCAGCCCGTTGGAGCAGGGTGGCTACGAGCAGTACTTC
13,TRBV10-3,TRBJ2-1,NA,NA,CAISEYDVGEQFF,TGTGCCATCAGTGAGTACGACGTCGGGGAGCAGTTCTTC
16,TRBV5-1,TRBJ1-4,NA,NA,CASSWGDRTTNEKLFF,TGCGCCAGCAGCTGGGGGGATCGAACAACTAATGAAAAACTGTTTTTT
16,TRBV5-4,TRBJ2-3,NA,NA,CASSFSVALSTDTQYF,TGTGCCAGCAGCTTTAGCGTAGCACTCTCGACAGATACGCAGTATTTT
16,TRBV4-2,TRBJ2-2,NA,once,CASSQVAFENTGELFF,TGTGCCAGCAGCCAAGTCGCGTTTGAGAACACCGGGGAGCTGTTTTTT
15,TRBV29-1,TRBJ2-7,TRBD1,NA,CSVQAGTGPAYEQYF,TGCAGCGTTCAAGCCGGGACAGGCCCTGCCTACGAGCAGTACTTC
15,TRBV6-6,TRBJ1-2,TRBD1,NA,CASSYEGARGYGYTF,TGTGCCAGCAGTTACGAGGGGGCGCGCGGCTATGGCTACACCTTC
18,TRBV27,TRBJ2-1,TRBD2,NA,CASSLAPWRGSSYNEQFF,TGTGCCAGCAGTTTGGCCCCATGGCGGGGGAGCTCCTACAATGAGCAGTTCTTC
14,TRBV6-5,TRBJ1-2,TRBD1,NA,CASKPGTAIYGYTF,TGTGCCAGCAAACCTGGGACAGCGATTTATGGCTACACCTTC